What follows is one T cell receptor (beta chain) and its context. The entry originates in a study of glioma-infiltrating T cells after dendritic cell vaccination. Across the study: Patients received three intradermal dendritic cell vaccine injections at biweekly intervals.

Sequenced by immunoSEQ multiplex PCR; TCRdb stores in-frame clones only, minus some. Seen here are 49,000 or so clones, 85% observed once, and the top ten hold approximately 10%. Isocitrate dehydrogenase mutation was absent in all glioblastoma patients. Trimming stripped 1 base from V and 6 bases from J, with 9 bases between. CDR1 is LNHNV and CDR2 is YYDKDF in the germline V gene (reference sequence). The length of the CDR3 is 13 residues. This receptor was obtained from a human donor with glioblastoma. This chain links TRBV15 with TRBJ1-1; no firm D call. Sequenced material: blood, taken before dendritic cell vaccination. In DNA, the CDR3 is TGTGCCACCAGCAGAGTTTCCGGGGCTGAAGCTTTCTTT. Its protein product is CATSRVSGAEAFF.